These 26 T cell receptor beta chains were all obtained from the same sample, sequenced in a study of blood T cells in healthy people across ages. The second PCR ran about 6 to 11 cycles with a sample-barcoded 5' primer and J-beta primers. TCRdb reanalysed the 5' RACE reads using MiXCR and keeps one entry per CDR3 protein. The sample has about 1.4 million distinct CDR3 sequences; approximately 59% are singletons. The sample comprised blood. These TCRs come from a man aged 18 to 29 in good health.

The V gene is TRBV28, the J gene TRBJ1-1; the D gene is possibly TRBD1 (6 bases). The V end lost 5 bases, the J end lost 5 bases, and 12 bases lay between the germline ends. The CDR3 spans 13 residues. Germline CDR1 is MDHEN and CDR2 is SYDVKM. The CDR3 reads CASSATGRTEAFF. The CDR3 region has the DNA TGTGCCAGCAGTGCCACAGGGAGGACTGAAGCTTTCTTT.

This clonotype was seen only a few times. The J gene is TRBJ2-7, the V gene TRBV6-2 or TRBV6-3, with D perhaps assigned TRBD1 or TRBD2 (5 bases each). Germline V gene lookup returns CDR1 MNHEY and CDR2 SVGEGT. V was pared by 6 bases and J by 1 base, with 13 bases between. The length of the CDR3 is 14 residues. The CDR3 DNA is TGTGCCAGCAGCCGGGATGCAGGGTCCTACGAGCAGTACTTC. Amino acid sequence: CASSRDAGSYEQYF.

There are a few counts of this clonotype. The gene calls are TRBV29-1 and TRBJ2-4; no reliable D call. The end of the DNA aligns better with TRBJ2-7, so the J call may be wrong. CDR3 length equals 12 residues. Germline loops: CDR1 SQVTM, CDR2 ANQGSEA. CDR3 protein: CSVEWAGYEQYF. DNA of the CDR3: TGCAGCGTTGAATGGGCCGGATACGAGCAGTACTTC.

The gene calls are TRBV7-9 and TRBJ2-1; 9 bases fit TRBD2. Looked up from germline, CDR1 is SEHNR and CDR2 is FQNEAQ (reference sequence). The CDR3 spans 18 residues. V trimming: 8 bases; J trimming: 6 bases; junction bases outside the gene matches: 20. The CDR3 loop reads CASGPRIAGDLGRNEQFF. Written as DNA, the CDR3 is TGTGCCAGCGGACCCCGAATAGCGGGAGATCTAGGGCGCAATGAGCAGTTCTTC.

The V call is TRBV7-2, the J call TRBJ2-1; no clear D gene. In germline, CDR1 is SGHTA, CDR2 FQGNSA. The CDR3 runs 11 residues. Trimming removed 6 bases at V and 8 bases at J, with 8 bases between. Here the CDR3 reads CASRLTYEQFF. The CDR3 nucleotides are TGTGCCAGCAGATTGACGTATGAGCAGTTCTTC.

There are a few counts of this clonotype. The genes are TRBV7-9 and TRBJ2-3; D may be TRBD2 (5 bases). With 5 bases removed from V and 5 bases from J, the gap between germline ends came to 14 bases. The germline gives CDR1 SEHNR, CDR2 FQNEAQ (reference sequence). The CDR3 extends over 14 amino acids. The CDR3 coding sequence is TGTGCCAGCAGCCTAAGTTCCGGGATAGATACGCAGTATTTT. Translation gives CASSLSSGIDTQYF.

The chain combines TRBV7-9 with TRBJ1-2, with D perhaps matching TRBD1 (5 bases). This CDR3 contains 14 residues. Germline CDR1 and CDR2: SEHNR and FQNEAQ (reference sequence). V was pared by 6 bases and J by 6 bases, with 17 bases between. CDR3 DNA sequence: TGTGCCAGCAGACAAGGACACCTCGCGGATGGCTACACCTTC. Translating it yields CASRQGHLADGYTF.

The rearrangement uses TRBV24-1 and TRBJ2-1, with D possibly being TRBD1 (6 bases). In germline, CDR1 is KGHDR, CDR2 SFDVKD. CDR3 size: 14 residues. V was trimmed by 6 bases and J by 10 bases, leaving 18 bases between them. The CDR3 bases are TGTGCCACCAGTCCCGGACAGTTCAACCACGAGCAGTTCTTC. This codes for CATSPGQFNHEQFF.

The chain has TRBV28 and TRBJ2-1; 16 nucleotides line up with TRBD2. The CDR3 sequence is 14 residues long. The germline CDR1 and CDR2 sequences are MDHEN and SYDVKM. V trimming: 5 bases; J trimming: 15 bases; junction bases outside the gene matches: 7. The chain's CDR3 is CASSAGLAGGLRFF. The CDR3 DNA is TGTGCCAGCAGTGCGGGACTAGCGGGGGGGCTGCGGTTCTTC.

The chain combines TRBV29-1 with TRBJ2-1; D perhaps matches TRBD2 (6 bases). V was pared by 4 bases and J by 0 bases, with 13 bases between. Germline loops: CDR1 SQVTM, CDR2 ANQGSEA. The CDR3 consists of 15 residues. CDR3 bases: TGCAGCGTTGGGGGGGAGTCGAGCTCCTACAATGAGCAGTTCTTC. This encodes CSVGGESSSYNEQFF.

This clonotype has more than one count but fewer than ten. The CDR3 region is CASNRVSGANVLTF. DNA for the CDR3: TGTGCCAGCAATAGAGTATCTGGGGCCAACGTCCTGACTTTC. The gene calls are TRBV6-5 and TRBJ2-6, with D unclear. Germline CDR1 MNHEY, CDR2 SVGAGI. The V end lost 7 bases, the J end lost 1 base, and 8 bases lay between the germline ends. The CDR3 totals 14 residues.

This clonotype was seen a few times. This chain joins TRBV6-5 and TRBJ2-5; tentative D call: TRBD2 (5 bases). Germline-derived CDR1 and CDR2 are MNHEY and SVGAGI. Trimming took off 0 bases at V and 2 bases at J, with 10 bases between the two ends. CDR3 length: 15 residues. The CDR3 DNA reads TGTGCCAGCAGTTACTCCATCGGGGTACAAGAGACCCAGTACTTC. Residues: CASSYSIGVQETQYF.

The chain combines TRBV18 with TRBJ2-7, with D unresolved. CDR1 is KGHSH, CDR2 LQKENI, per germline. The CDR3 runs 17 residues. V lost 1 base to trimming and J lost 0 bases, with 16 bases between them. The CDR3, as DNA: TGTGCCAGCTCACCACTTGGGCGGCGTACGAGCTCCTACGAGCAGTACTTC. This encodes CASSPLGRRTSSYEQYF. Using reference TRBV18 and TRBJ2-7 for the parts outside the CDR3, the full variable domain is NAGVMQNPRHLVRRRGQEARLRCSPMKGHSHVYWYRQLPEEGLKFMVYLQKENIIDESGMPKERFSAEFPKEGPSILRIQQVVRGDSAAYFCASSPLGRRTSSYEQYFGPGTRLTVT.

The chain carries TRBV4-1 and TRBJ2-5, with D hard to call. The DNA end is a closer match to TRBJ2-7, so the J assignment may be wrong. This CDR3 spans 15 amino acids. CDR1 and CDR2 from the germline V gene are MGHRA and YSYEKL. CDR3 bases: TGCGCCAGCAGCCAAGGGACGGGCCAGACCTACGAGCAGTACTTC. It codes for CASSQGTGQTYEQYF.

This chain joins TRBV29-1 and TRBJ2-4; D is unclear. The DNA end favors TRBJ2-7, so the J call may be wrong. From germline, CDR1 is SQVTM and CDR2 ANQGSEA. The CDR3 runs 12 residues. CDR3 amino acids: CSVGIRPYEQYF. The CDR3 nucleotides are TGCAGCGTTGGGATAAGGCCTTACGAGCAGTACTTC.

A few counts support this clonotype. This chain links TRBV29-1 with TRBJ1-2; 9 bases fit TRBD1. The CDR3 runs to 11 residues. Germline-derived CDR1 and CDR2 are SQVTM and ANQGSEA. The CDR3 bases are TGCATCGGACAGGGGAGAGATGGCTACACCTTC. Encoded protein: CIGQGRDGYTF.

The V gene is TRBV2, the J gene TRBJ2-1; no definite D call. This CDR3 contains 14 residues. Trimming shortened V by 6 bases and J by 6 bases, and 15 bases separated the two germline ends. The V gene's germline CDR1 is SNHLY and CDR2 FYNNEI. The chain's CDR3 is CASRAEASLNEQFF. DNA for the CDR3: TGTGCCAGCAGGGCAGAGGCCTCCCTCAATGAGCAGTTCTTC.

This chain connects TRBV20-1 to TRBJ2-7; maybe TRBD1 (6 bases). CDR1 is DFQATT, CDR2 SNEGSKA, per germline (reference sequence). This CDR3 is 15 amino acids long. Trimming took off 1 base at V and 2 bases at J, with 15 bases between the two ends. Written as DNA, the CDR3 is TGCAGTGCTAGAGTCCCGGGACATCTGACCTACGAGCAGTACTTC. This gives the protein CSARVPGHLTYEQYF.

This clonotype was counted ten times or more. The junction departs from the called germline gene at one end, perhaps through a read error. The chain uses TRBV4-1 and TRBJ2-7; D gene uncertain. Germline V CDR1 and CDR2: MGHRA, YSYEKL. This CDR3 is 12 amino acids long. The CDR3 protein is CASSQGSDEQYF. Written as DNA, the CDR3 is TGTGCCAGCAGCCAAGGGTCGGACGAGCAGTACTTC.

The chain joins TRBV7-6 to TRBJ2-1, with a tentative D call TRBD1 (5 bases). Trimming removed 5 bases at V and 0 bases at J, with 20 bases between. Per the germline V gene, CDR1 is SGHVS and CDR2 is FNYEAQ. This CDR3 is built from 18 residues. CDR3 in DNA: TGTGCCAGCAGCCCCGGCATGGGCAGGGCAAGCTCCTACAATGAGCAGTTCTTC. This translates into CASSPGMGRASSYNEQFF.

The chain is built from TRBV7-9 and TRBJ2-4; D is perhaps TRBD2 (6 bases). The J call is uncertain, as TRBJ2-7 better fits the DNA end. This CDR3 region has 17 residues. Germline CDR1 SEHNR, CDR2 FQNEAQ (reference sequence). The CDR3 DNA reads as TGTGCCAGCAGCTTGACCGCGTCGACGGGAGTTAGATACGAGCAGTACTTC. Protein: CASSLTASTGVRYEQYF.

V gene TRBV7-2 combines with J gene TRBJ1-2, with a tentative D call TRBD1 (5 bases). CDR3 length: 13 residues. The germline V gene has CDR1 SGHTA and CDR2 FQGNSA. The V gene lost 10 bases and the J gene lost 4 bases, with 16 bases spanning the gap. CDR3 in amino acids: CAIDPGLGYGYTF. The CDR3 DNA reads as TGTGCCATAGACCCAGGGCTCGGCTATGGCTACACCTTC.

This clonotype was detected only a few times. The CDR3: CSVLEAGTDTQYF. The CDR3 DNA sequence: TGCAGCGTTTTGGAGGCGGGCACAGATACGCAGTATTTT. This sequence joins TRBV29-1 and TRBJ2-3; D is possibly TRBD2 (5 bases). With 5 bases removed from V and 1 base from J, the gap between germline ends came to 10 bases. Germline assignment: CDR1 SQVTM and CDR2 ANQGSEA. This CDR3 region has 13 residues.

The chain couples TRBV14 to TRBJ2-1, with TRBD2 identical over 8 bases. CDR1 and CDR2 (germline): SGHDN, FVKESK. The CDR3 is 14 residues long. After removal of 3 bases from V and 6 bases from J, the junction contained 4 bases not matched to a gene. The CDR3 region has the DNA TGTGCCAGCAGCCAGCGGGGGGAAGGCAATGAGCAGTTCTTC. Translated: CASSQRGEGNEQFF.

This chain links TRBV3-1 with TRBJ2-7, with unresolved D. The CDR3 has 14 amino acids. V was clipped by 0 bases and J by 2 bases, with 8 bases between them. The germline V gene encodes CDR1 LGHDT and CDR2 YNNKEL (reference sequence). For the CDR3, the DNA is TGTGCCAGCAGCCAAGAGTTAAACACCTACGAGCAGTACTTC. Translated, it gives CASSQELNTYEQYF.

CDR3 DNA: TGCGCCAGCAGCCGGGACGGGGGGGATCAAGAGACCCAGTACTTC. Its translation: CASSRDGGDQETQYF. The V and J genes are TRBV4-1 and TRBJ2-5, with 8 bases that match TRBD2. Germline V gene lookup returns CDR1 MGHRA and CDR2 YSYEKL. J was trimmed by 2 bases and V by 4 bases; bases with no gene match: 6. CDR3 length equals 15 residues.